This T cell receptor beta chain was sequenced during a study of cytomegalovirus exposure and HLA in healthy donors. The method was immunoSEQ multiplex PCR; TCRdb's version includes in-frame clones alone and lacks a portion of them. The data contain fewer than 400,000 clones, about nine tenths of them singletons. Notes on the study in general: Specific recognition of CMV antigens was confirmed in vitro for a few chains (all CMV-associated). It was found in a later analysis that first-cohort TCR clusters tended to co-occur in the 120 validation repertoires.

Separation from the roughly 600-subject first cohort characterized the approximately 120-subject validation cohort, to which the donors belonged. Concerning this clone: What it recognizes is unknown.

Trimming pared 1 base from V and 0 bases from J, leaving 8 bases between. The germline V gene encodes CDR1 SGHNT and CDR2 YYREEE (reference sequence). The CDR3 spans 14 residues. This receptor was obtained from a woman aged 18-29 years in good health and CMV-seronegative. The material sequenced was PBMCs. The gene calls are TRBV5-4 and TRBJ2-7; D gene ambiguous. CDR3 region: CASSLFQASYEQYF. Written as DNA, the CDR3 is TGTGCCAGCAGCTTGTTTCAGGCCTCCTACGAGCAGTACTTC.